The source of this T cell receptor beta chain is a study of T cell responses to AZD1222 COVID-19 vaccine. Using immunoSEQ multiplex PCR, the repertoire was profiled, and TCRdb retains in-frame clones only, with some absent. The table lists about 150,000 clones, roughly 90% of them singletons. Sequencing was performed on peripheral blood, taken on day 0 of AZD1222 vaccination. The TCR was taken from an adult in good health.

CDR3 sequence: CASSEWDRGTQETQYF. CDR3 DNA: TGTGCCAGCAGTGAATGGGACAGGGGGACTCAAGAGACCCAGTACTTC. The chain carries TRBV6-1 and TRBJ2-5; 11 positions agree with TRBD1. J gave up 2 bases and V 2 bases, and 4 bases lay outside the gene matches. Germline assignment: CDR1 MNHNS and CDR2 SASEGT. The CDR3 runs 16 residues.